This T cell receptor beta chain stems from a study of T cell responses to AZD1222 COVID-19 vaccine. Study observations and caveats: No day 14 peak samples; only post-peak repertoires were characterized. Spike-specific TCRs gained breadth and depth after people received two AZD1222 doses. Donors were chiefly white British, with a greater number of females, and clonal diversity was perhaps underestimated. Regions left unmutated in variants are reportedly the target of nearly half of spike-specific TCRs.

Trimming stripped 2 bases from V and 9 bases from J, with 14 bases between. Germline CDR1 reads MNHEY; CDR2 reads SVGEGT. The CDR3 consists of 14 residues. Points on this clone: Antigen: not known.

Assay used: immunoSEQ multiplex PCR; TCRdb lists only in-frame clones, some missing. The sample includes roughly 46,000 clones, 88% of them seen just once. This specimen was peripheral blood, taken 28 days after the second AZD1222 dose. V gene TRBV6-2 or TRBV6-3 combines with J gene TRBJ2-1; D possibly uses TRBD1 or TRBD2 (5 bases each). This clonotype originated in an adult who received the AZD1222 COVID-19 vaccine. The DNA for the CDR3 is TGTGCCAGCAGTTACGGGACCAAGGGGTCTGAGCAGTTCTTC. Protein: CASSYGTKGSEQFF.